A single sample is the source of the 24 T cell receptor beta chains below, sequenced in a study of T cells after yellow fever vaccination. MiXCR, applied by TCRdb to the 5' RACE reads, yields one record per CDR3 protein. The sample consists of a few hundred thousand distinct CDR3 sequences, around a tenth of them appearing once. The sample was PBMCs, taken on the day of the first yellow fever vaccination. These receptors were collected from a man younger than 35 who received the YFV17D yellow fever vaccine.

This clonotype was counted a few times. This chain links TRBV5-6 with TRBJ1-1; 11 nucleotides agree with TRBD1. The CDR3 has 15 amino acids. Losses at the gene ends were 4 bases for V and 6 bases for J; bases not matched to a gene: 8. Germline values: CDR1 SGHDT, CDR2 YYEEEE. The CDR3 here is CASSPTGTGGAEAFF. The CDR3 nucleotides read TGTGCCAGCAGCCCGACCGGGACAGGGGGAGCTGAAGCTTTCTTT.

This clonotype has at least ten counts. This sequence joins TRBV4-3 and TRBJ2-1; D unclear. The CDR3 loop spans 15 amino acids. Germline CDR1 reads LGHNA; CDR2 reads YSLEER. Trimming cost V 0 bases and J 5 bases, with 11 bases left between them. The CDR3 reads CASSQDIQPDNEQFF. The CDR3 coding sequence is TGCGCCAGCAGCCAAGATATCCAGCCAGACAATGAGCAGTTCTTC.

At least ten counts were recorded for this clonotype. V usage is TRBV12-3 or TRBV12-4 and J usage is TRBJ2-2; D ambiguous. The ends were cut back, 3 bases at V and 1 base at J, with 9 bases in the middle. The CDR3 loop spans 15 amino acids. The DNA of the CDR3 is TGTGCCAGCAGTTTCCCACAGATGAACACCGGGGAGCTGTTTTTT. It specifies CASSFPQMNTGELFF.

The CDR3: CASSVRDSKNIQYF. Here the CDR3 DNA reads TGTGCCAGCAGCGTAAGGGACAGCAAAAACATTCAGTACTTC. The chain recombines TRBV5-6 with TRBJ2-4, with TRBD1 matching over 7 bases. This CDR3 is 14 amino acids long. The V and J ends lost 4 bases and 3 bases, in that order; junction bases with no gene match: 4. Germline V CDR1 and CDR2: SGHDT, YYEEEE. Combining the CDR3 with reference TRBV5-6 and TRBJ2-4 gives the whole variable domain DAGVTQSPTHLIKTRGQQVTLRCSPKSGHDTVSWYQQALGQGPQFIFQYYEEEERQRGNFPDRFSGHQFPNYSSELNVNALLLGDSALYLCASSVRDSKNIQYFGAGTRLSVL.

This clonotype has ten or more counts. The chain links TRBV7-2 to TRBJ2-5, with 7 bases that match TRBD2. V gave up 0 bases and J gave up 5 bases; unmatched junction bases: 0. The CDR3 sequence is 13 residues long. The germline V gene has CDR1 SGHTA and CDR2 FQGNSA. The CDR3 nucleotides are TGTGCCAGCAGCTTAGCGCGGGGGGAGACCCAGTACTTC. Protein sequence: CASSLARGETQYF. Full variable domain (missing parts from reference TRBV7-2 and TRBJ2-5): GAGVSQSPSNKVTEKGKDVELRCDPISGHTALYWYRQSLGQGLEFLIYFQGNSAPDKSGLPSDRFSAERTGGSVSTLTIQRTQQEDSAVYLCASSLARGETQYFGPGTRLLVL.

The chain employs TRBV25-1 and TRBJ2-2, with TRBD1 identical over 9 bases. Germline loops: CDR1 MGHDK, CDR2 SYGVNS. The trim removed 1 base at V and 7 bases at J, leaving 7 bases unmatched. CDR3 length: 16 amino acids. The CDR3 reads CASSEFLQGAGGELFF. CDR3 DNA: TGTGCCAGCAGTGAATTTCTACAGGGGGCAGGCGGGGAGCTGTTTTTT.

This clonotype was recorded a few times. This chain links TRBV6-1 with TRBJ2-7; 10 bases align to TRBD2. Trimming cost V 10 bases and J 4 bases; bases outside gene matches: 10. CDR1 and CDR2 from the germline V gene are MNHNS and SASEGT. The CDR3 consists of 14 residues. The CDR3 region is CATAKLAGEYEQYF. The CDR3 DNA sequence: TGTGCCACCGCAAAGCTAGCGGGGGAATACGAGCAGTACTTC.

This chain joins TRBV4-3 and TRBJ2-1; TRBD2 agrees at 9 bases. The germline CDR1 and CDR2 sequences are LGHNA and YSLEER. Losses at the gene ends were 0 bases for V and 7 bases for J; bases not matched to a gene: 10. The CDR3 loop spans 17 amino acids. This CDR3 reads CASSQDRARGGWNEQFF. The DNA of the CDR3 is TGCGCCAGCAGCCAAGATAGGGCGCGGGGGGGTTGGAATGAGCAGTTCTTC.

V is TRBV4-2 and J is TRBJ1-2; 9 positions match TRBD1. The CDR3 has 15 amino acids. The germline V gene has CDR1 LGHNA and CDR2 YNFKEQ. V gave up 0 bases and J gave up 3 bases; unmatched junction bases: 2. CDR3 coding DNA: TGTGCCAGCAGCCAAGAGGGACAGGGTGACTATGGCTACACCTTC. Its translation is CASSQEGQGDYGYTF.

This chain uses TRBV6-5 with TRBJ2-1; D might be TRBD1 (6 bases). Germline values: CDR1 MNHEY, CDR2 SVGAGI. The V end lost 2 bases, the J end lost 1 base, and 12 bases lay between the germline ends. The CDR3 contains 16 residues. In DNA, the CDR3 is TGTGCCAGCAGTTACCTACCACAGGGTTCCTACAATGAGCAGTTCTTC. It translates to CASSYLPQGSYNEQFF.

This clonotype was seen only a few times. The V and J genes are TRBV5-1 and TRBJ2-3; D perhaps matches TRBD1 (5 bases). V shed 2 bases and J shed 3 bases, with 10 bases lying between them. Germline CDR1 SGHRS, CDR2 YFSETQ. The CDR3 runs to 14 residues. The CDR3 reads CASSFRRVTDTQYF. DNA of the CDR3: TGCGCCAGCAGCTTTCGCAGGGTAACAGATACGCAGTATTTT. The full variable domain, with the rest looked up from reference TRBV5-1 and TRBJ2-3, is KAGVTQTPRYLIKTRGQQVTLSCSPISGHRSVSWYQQTPGQGLQFLFEYFSETQRNKGNFPGRFSGRQFSNSRSEMNVSTLELGDSALYLCASSFRRVTDTQYFGPGTRLTVL.

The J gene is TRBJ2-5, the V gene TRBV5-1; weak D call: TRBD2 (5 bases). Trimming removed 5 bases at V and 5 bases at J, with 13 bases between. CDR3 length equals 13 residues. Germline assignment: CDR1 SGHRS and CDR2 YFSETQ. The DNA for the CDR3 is TGCGCCAGCAGGAGGGCTAGCACGGAGACCCAGTACTTC. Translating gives CASRRASTETQYF.

The CDR3 DNA is TGCAGTGCTGGACCTCCGGCTGGAAGTCAGCCCCAGCATTTT. The encoded protein is CSAGPPAGSQPQHF. The chain links TRBV20-1 to TRBJ1-5; D is uncertain. CDR3 length equals 14 residues. Trimming removed 5 bases from V and 6 bases from J, with 17 bases in between. CDR1 and CDR2 from the germline V gene are DFQATT and SNEGSKA (reference sequence).

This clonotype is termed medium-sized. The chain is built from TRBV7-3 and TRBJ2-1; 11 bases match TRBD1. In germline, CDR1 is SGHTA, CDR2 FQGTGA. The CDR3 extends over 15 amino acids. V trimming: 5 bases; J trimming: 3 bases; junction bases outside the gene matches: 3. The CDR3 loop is CASSPGTGGYNEQFF. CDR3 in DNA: TGTGCCAGCAGCCCCGGGACAGGGGGCTACAATGAGCAGTTCTTC.

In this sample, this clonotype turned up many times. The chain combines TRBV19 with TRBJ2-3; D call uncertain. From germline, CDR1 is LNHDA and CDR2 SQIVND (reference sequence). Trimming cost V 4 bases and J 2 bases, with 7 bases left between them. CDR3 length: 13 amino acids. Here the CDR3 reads CASSTSLTDTQYF. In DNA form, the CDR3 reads TGTGCCAGTAGTACCAGCCTCACAGATACGCAGTATTTT. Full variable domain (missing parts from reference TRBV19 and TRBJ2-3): DGGITQSPKYLFRKEGQNVTLSCEQNLNHDAMYWYRQDPGQGLRLIYYSQIVNDFQKGDIAEGYSVSREKKESFPLTVTSAQKNPTAFYLCASSTSLTDTQYFGPGTRLTVL.

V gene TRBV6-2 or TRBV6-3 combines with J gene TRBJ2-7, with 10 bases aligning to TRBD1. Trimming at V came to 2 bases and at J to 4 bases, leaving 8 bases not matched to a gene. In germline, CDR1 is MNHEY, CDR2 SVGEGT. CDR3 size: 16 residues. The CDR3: CASSYNRDRGEYEQYV. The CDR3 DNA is TGTGCCAGCAGTTACAACCGGGACAGGGGCGAATACGAGCAGTACGTC.

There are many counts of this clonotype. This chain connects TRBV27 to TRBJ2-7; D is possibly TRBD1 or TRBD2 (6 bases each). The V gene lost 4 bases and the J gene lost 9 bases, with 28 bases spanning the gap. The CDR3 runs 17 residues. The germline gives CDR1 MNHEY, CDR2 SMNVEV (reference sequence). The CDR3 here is CASSSLVGGYHTTRQYF. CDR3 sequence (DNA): TGTGCCAGCAGTTCTTTGGTGGGGGGCTACCATACCACCCGGCAGTACTTC.

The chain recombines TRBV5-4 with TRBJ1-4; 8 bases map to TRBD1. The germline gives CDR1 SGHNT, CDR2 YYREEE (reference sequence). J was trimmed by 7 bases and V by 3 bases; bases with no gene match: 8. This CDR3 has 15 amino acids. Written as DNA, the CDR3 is TGTGCCAGCAGCTCAAACAGGGGGATGCGTGAAAAACTGTTTTTT. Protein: CASSSNRGMREKLFF.

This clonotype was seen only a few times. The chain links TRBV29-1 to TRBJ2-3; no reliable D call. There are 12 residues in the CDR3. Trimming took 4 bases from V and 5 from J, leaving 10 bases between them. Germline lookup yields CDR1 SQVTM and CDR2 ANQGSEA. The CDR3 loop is CSVAKGVDTQYF. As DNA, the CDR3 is TGCAGCGTTGCAAAGGGCGTAGATACGCAGTATTTT.

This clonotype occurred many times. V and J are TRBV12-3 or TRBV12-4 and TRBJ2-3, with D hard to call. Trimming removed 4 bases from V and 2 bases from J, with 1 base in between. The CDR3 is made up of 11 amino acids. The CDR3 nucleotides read TGTGCCAGCAGTTACACAGATACGCAGTATTTT. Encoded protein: CASSYTDTQYF.

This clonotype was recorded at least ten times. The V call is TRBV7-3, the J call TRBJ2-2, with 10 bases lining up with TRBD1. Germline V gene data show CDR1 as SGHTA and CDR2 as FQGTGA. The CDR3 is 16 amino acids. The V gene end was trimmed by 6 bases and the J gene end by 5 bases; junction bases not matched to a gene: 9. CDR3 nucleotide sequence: TGTGCCAGCAGTCAACCTAAGGGACAGGGGACCGGGGAGCTGTTTTTT. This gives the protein CASSQPKGQGTGELFF.

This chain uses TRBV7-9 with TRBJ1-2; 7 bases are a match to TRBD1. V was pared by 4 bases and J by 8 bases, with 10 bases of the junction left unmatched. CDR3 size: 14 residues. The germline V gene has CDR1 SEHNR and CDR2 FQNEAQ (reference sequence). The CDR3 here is CASSSRTGLNGYTF. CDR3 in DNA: TGTGCCAGCAGCTCCAGGACAGGCCTCAACGGCTACACCTTC.

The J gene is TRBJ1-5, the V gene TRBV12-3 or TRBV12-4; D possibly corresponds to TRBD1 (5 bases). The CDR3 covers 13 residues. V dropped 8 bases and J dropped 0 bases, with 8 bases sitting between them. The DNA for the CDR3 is TGTGCCAGCGGGACCGTTAGCAATCAGCCCCAGCATTTT. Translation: CASGTVSNQPQHF.

Here the CDR3 reads CASSLETSGGGNEQFF. In DNA, the CDR3 is TGCGCCAGCAGCTTGGAGACTAGCGGGGGGGGCAATGAGCAGTTCTTC. The chain links TRBV5-1 to TRBJ2-1; 14 bases line up with TRBD2. Germline values: CDR1 SGHRS, CDR2 YFSETQ. The junction had 2 bases not matched to a gene; V was cut back by 0 bases and J by 6 bases. The CDR3 has 16 amino acids.